This entry features one TCR beta chain sequence. Antigen specificity is unknown. The sample is drawn from a study of identical twins. Whole-study findings and limits: The presence of invariant MAIT and iNKT cells could partly confound analyses of zero-insertion sequences. Twin-shared out-of-frame alpha sequences were enriched for low generation probability. Insertions ran lower in abundant cord blood beta clonotypes, though not in memory repertoires.

The CDR3 runs to 15 residues. Germline-derived CDR1 and CDR2 are SGHTA and FQGNSA. V gave up 5 bases and J gave up 3 bases; unmatched junction bases: 4. A universal primer binding site was introduced by template switching. The final cDNA contained unique molecular identifiers. TCRdb fed the 5' RACE reads into MiXCR, producing one record per CDR3 protein. The data contain just over 450,000 distinct CDR3 sequences, 11% to 15% of them singletons. These records were also assigned to another study, of yellow fever vaccine responses in identical twins.

This sequence originates from a woman aged 18-29 years in good health. Sample: CD4+ T cells sorted from blood. This chain joins TRBV7-2 and TRBJ2-5, with 12 bases that match TRBD2. The CDR3 reads CASSLRLAGEETQYF. CDR3 DNA sequence: TGTGCCAGCAGCCTGCGACTAGCGGGAGAAGAGACCCAGTACTTC.